The subject of this entry is one T cell receptor beta chain. Trimming pared 4 bases from V and 10 bases from J, leaving 14 bases between. This CDR3 is 14 amino acids long. Germline CDR1 ENHRY, CDR2 SYGVKD. Clones were sequenced by immunoSEQ multiplex PCR, and TCRdb holds only the in-frame ones, with some missing. The table lists about 130,000 clones, around 93% of them singletons, with around 1.6% in the top ten. These data originate in a study of control samples from healthy donors and cancer patients. This receptor was identified in a man in his forties or fifties with head and neck cancer. The chain employs TRBV10-3 and TRBJ1-6; perhaps TRBD1 as D (5 bases). What was sequenced was PBMCs. The CDR3 region is CAISGGGVGSPLHF. The CDR3 nucleotides are TGTGCCATCAGTGGTGGGGGAGTAGGCTCACCCCTCCACTTT.